This is a list of T cell receptor beta chains from one sample in a study of blood T cell repertoires in COVID-19. TCRdb's table, derived via immunoSEQ multiplex PCR, lists solely in-frame clones and lacks some. This table holds roughly 97,000 clones, just over 90% found once. The sequenced sample consisted of peripheral blood. The receptors here all came from a man aged 55 to 70 with acute or convalescent COVID-19. CDR3s include the opening cysteine and the closing phenylalanine or tryptophan. D genes are given only for firm matches. Not all rows give a size; the values are once, few, many and, for expanded clones, a class.

j_call clone_size d_call v_call cdr3_nt cdr3_aa
TRBJ2-5 NA NA TRBV18 TGTGCCAGCTCACCCAGTGTAGAGACCCAGTACTTC CASSPSVETQYF
TRBJ2-5 NA TRBD1 TRBV5-6 TGTGCCAGCAGCCGGACAGGGAAGTACCAAGAGACCCAGTACTTC CASSRTGKYQETQYF
TRBJ1-1 NA NA TRBV19 TGTGCCAGTAGTATGGGGCGGACCTCTGAAGCTTTCTTT CASSMGRTSEAFF
TRBJ2-7 few TRBD1 TRBV7-8 TGTGCCAGCAGGCTCGGGACAGGGGACTACGAGCAGTACTTC CASRLGTGDYEQYF
TRBJ1-1 NA NA TRBV19 TGTGCCAGTGGGCACCCCGGGACTCCTAAGGGCCAGTCTTTCTTT CASGHPGTPKGQSFF
TRBJ1-2 NA NA TRBV30 TGTGCCTGGAGTCCCGCCGGGGCTAACTATGGCTACACCTTC CAWSPAGANYGYTF
TRBJ1-2 NA NA TRBV7-8 TGTGCCAGCAGCCCGAGGGGGGGAGGGGACTATGGCTACACCTTC CASSPRGGGDYGYTF
TRBJ1-2 NA NA TRBV27 TGTGCCAGCAGTTTGGGAGGGTTTGATGGCTACACCTTC CASSLGGFDGYTF
TRBJ2-3 once TRBD2 TRBV30 TGTGCCTGGAGTGTGGGACTAGCGGGAGGCACAGATACGCAGTATTTT CAWSVGLAGGTDTQYF
TRBJ2-3 NA TRBD2 TRBV6-6 TGTGCCAGCAGGGGACTAGCGGGGATTACAGATACGCAGTATTTT CASRGLAGITDTQYF
TRBJ1-3 NA NA TRBV7-2 TGTGCCAGCAGCTTAAATAGCGGCGGGTTCTCTGGAAACACCATATATTTT CASSLNSGGFSGNTIYF
TRBJ1-1 NA TRBD1 TRBV5-1 TGCGCCAGCAGCCGGGGGACAGGGGGACATTTTGGGACTGAAGCTTTCTTT CASSRGTGGHFGTEAFF
TRBJ1-2 NA TRBD1 TRBV2 TGTGCCAGCAGGGACAGGGGACATGGCTACACCTTC CASRDRGHGYTF
TRBJ1-4 NA NA TRBV7-2 TGTGCCAGCAGCTTTTACCTGGACAGTCGAAATGAAAAACTGTTTTTT CASSFYLDSRNEKLFF
TRBJ2-7 NA TRBD2 TRBV6-6 TGTGCCAGCAGTTACGGGCTAGCGGGGAACTACGAGCAGTACTTC CASSYGLAGNYEQYF
TRBJ2-5 once TRBD2 TRBV19 TGTGCCAGTAGTCCGTCCGGGGGGGAGACCCAGTACTTC CASSPSGGETQYF
TRBJ1-4 NA NA TRBV14 TGTGCCAGCAGCTCAGGGGTTGGAAATGAAAAACTGTTTTTT CASSSGVGNEKLFF
TRBJ2-5 NA NA TRBV9 TGTGCCAGCAGCGCCCGGAGCGGGCCCCAAGAGACCCAGTACTTC CASSARSGPQETQYF
TRBJ1-4 NA NA TRBV2 TGTGCCAGCAGTGAAAGTTGGAGTTCTGAAAAACTGTTTTTT CASSESWSSEKLFF
TRBJ1-1 NA NA TRBV19 TGTGCCACCATGGCCGGGGGGCTGACTGAAGCTTTCTTT CATMAGGLTEAFF
TRBJ2-1 NA TRBD2 TRBV18 TGTGCCAGCTCACCGCCGAGGCTAGCGGGGGCTTCCTACAATGAGCAGTTCTTC CASSPPRLAGASYNEQFF
TRBJ2-5 NA NA TRBV10-1 TGCGCCAGCAGCCGGGACTACCAAGAGACCCAGTACTTC CASSRDYQETQYF
TRBJ1-1 NA NA TRBV7-9 TGTGCCAGCGGCAACGACCGGGGGACCCTCGGAACAAACACTGAAGCTTTCTTT CASGNDRGTLGTNTEAFF
TRBJ1-5 NA NA TRBV4-1 TGCGCCAGCAGCCGCGACAGGTTGGTTGGTCAGCCCCAGCATTTT CASSRDRLVGQPQHF
TRBJ2-3 NA TRBD1 TRBV28 TGTGCCAGCCCCCCCAGGGACAGCAGTAGCACAGATACGCAGTATTTT CASPPRDSSSTDTQYF
TRBJ2-5 NA NA TRBV10-3 TGTGCCATCAGTGGATCAGGGGTAGAGACCCAGTACTTC CAISGSGVETQYF
TRBJ2-1 NA NA TRBV6-5 TGTGCCAGCGGGCAGGGCAGGGATCGGCGAGAGCAGTTCTTC CASGQGRDRREQFF
TRBJ1-2 NA NA TRBV6-5 TGTGCCAGCAATCCGGGACACCCTAACTATGGCTACACCTTC CASNPGHPNYGYTF
TRBJ2-3 NA TRBD1 TRBV6-5 TGTGCCAGCAGGTTAGAGACAGGGATTTCAGATACGCAGTATTTT CASRLETGISDTQYF
TRBJ1-2 NA NA TRBV12-3/TRBV12-4 TGTGCCAGCAGTTTTGGGCAGCAGTATGGCTACACCTTC CASSFGQQYGYTF
TRBJ2-1 once NA TRBV9 TGTGCCAGCAGCGTATCTCGGGATGAGCAGTTCTTC CASSVSRDEQFF
TRBJ1-1 NA NA TRBV29-1 TGCAGCGCCCGTAGGGGGGGGAACACTGAAGCTTTCTTT CSARRGGNTEAFF
TRBJ2-2 NA NA TRBV9 TGTGCCAGCAGCTCATCTATCTCAGGGGCTACGAACACCGGGGAGCTGTTTTTT CASSSSISGATNTGELFF
TRBJ1-1 NA NA TRBV19 TGTGCCAGTAGTATGGGGGACACTTTGAACACTGAAGCTTTCTTT CASSMGDTLNTEAFF
TRBJ1-5 NA NA TRBV7-2 TGTGCCAGCAGCTCTAGGGAGGCAGGGCCGTCAGGGCAGCCCCAGCATTTT CASSSREAGPSGQPQHF
TRBJ1-1 NA TRBD1 TRBV5-1 TGCGCCAGCGGTCAACAGGGGATGAGCGCTGAAGCTTTCTTT CASGQQGMSAEAFF
TRBJ2-3 NA NA TRBV11-2 TGTGCCAGCAGCTTATCTCGGGGGTCAGATACGCAGTATTTT CASSLSRGSDTQYF
TRBJ1-2 NA TRBD1 TRBV3-1/TRBV3-2 TGTGCCAGCAGCCGAGAGGGGGCGCGAGGAAAAGGCTACACCTTC CASSREGARGKGYTF
TRBJ1-5 NA NA TRBV7-6 TGTGCCAGCAGCTTAACTGGGGGGGAGCAGCCCCAGCATTTT CASSLTGGEQPQHF
TRBJ1-6 NA NA TRBV7-2 TGTGCCAGCAGCACCTCAGGGGTCAGGAATTCACCCCTCCACTTT CASSTSGVRNSPLHF
TRBJ1-3 NA NA TRBV5-1 TGCGCCAGCAGCTTGGAGTTATTAGGGGGTAGTGGAAACACCATATATTTT CASSLELLGGSGNTIYF